This TCR beta chain was recovered during a study of blood T cell repertoires in COVID-19. Study information: COVID-19 samples collected from the United States, Italy and Spain covered acute and convalescent phases.

Authors' processing steps: The assay estimated nucleated cells by amplifying reference gene primers. Data came from immunoSEQ multiplex PCR; TCRdb stores just in-frame clones and leaves some out. The D gene and trimming were derived from the DNA, and the V and J assignments and clone size from that table. The table has tens of thousands of clones, 70% to 85% seen once; the top ten hold 7.6%. Looked up from germline, CDR1 is LGHDT and CDR2 is YNNKEL (reference sequence). V lost 2 bases, J lost 4 bases, and 11 bases lay in between. The CDR3 consists of 14 residues. Specimen: peripheral blood. This chain connects TRBV3-1 (or the pseudogene TRBV3-2) to TRBJ1-2, with a weak D call TRBD1 (5 bases). The receptor comes from a human donor in a cohort sampled during active COVID-19. The CDR3 region is CASSQQGVGYGYTF. The CDR3, as DNA: TGTGCCAGCAGCCAACAAGGGGTCGGCTATGGCTACACCTTC.